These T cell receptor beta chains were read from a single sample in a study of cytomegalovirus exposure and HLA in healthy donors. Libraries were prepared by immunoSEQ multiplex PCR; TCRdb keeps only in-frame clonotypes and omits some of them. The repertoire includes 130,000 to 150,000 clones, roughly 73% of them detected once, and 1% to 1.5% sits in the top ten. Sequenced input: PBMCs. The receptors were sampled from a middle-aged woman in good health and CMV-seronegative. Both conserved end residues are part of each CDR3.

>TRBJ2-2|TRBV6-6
CASSPGGTGELFF
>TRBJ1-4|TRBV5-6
CASSLRRGQSEKLFF
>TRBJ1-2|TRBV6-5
CASSSWEGQGGYGYTF
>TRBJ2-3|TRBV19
CASSIQGLRSDTQYF
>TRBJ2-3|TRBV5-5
CASSLPTSGGAGNTQYF
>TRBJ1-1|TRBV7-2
CASSLGGRGLSNTEAFF
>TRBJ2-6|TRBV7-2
CASTLQGASGANVLTF
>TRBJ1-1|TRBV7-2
CASSRDRGRGAFF
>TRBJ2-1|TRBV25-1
CASSVGQTEQFF
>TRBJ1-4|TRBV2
CASSELTGTNEKLFF
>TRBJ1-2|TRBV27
CASREQGHINYGYTF
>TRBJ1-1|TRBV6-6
CASRETGNTEAFF